Listed here are 3 T cell receptor beta chains from one sample, sequenced in a study of blood T cell repertoires in COVID-19. The table came from immunoSEQ multiplex PCR; TCRdb's copy has only in-frame clones and leaves some out. The profile covers 300,000 to 350,000 clones, with over 75% appearing a single time and about 0.93% taken by the ten largest. Sequenced sample: PBMCs or T cells enriched from blood (not recorded which). The receptors were gathered from a woman aged 25-40 years who had recovered from COVID-19.

This chain connects TRBV9 to TRBJ2-1; D is unclear. The CDR3 is 12 amino acids. Deletions cut 2 bases from V and 6 bases from J, with 6 bases between. Germline V CDR1 and CDR2: SGDLS, YYNGEE. The CDR3 region is CASSVPGNEQFF. The CDR3 DNA reads as TGTGCCAGCAGCGTTCCCGGCAATGAGCAGTTCTTC.

The rearrangement joins TRBV18 to TRBJ2-7, with 9 bases identical to TRBD1. Germline loops: CDR1 KGHSH, CDR2 LQKENI. This CDR3 has 18 residues. V shed 3 bases, J shed 0 bases, and the junction held 12 bases outside the gene matches. CDR3 sequence reads: CASSPLGQGSSYSYEQYF. CDR3 sequence (DNA): TGTGCCAGCTCACCCCTTGGACAGGGGTCTTCCTACTCCTACGAGCAGTACTTC.

About this clone itself: Mismatch with germline at one junction end may stem from a read error. This chain connects TRBV7-9 to TRBJ2-3; tentatively, D is TRBD1 (5 bases). The CDR3 length is 13 residues. Germline CDR1 is SEHNR and CDR2 is FQNEAQ (reference sequence). The CDR3 coding sequence is TGTGCCAGCAGCCGCGAAGCTACAGGTACGCAGTATTTT. Amino acids: CASSREATGTQYF.